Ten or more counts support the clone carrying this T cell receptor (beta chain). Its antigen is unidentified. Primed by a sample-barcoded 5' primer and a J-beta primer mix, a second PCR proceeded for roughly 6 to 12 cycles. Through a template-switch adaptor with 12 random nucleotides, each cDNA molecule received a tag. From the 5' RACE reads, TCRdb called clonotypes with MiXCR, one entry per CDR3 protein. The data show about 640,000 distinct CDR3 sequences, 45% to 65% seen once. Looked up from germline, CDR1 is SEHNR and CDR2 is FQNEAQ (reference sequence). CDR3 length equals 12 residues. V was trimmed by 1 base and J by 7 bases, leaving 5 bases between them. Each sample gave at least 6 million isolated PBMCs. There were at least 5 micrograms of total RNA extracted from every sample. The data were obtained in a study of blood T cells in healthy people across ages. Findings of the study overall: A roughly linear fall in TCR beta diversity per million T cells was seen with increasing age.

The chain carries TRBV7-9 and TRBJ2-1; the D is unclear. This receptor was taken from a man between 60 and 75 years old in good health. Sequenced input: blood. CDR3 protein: CASSLVGNEQFF. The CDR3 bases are TGTGCCAGCAGCTTAGTGGGGAATGAGCAGTTCTTC.